This record looks at one T cell receptor (beta chain) sequence and its context. The CDR3 has 16 residues. The V end lost 4 bases, the J end lost 4 bases, and 19 bases lay between the germline ends. CDR1 and CDR2 from the germline V gene are MNHEY and SVGAGI. This record comes from a study of blood T cell repertoires in COVID-19. Study-wide context: Specimens from acute and convalescent COVID-19 originated in the United States, Italy and Spain. T cells, B-cell-depleted T cells, or PBMCs provided the cDNA or gDNA that served as material.

How the authors handled the data: Quantification of nucleated cells was approximated via reference gene primer amplification. Assay: immunoSEQ multiplex PCR; the TCRdb copy retains only in-frame clones and omits some. The V and J calls and clone size come from that table; D and trimming were worked out from the DNA. The repertoire includes 200,000 to 250,000 clones, around 89% of them detected once, and under 5.5% sits in the top ten. This sequence originates from a woman aged 40 to 49 with acute or convalescent COVID-19. Sequenced sample: peripheral blood. This chain links TRBV6-5 with TRBJ1-1; no clear D gene. CDR3 loop: CASSLVSVGEGTEAFF. The CDR3 DNA is TGTGCCAGCAGTTTAGTCTCGGTGGGAGAGGGCACTGAAGCTTTCTTT.